This TCR beta chain was retrieved from a study of metastatic and nonmetastatic thyroid tumors. About the research overall: Comparative analysis of repertoires was undertaken across blood and tumor or nodule tissue obtained from malignant and benign thyroid patients.

Study-wide points: The study reportedly found significantly higher TCR beta diversity in malignant thyroid tumors than benign nodules, in blood and tumor.

All patients were untreated before thyroid surgery. As for this clone: Antigen unknown. The germline gene is not matched at one end of the junction; a read error may be the cause.

In the study's own analysis: Clinicopathological groups of papillary thyroid cancer showed CDR3 differences that were used to build a distant-metastasis classifier. MiXCR reprocessed the PCR reads for TCRdb. The V and J calls and clone size are TCRdb's, not the authors'. The sample has over 20,000 clones, about 30% seen once. This CDR3 contains 16 residues. The V gene's germline CDR1 is SGDLS and CDR2 YYNGEE. Sample: blood. The genes are TRBV9 and TRBJ2-2, with a possible D match to TRBD1 (6 bases). The clonotype originates from a female donor with papillary thyroid cancer or a benign thyroid nodule (not recorded which). Some clones in this sample may be carry-over from other donors' samples. Here the CDR3 reads CASSVAGGARTAELFF. DNA for the CDR3: TGTGCCAGCAGCGTAGCTGGGGGCGCACGCACCGCGGAGCTGTTTTTT.